Following are 18 T cell receptor beta chains from one sample sequenced in a study of T cell repertoires in cytomegalovirus infection. TCRdb ran MiXCR on the reads and lists one entry per CDR3 protein. The sample shows approximately 280,000 distinct CDR3 sequences, less than 25% of them seen only once. Their antigens remain unidentified. The sequencing here drew on cultured PBMCs, taken from culture after CMV antigen stimulation. These receptors were collected from a human donor in good health (CMV status not recorded). Some clones in this sample may be carry-over from other donors' samples.

This clonotype was seen at least ten times. The V gene is TRBV20-1, the J gene TRBJ2-5; 12 nucleotides align to TRBD1. The CDR3 is 15 amino acids. J was trimmed by 5 bases and V by 6 bases; bases with no gene match: 10. The V gene's germline CDR1 is DFQATT and CDR2 SNEGSKA (reference sequence). The CDR3 sequence is CSAGLRDRGRETQYF. The CDR3 nucleotides are TGCAGTGCGGGACTCCGGGACAGGGGGCGCGAGACCCAGTACTTC.

This clonotype was counted between two and nine times. The J gene is TRBJ2-7, the V gene TRBV25-1; D uncertain. This CDR3 is 12 amino acids long. V was pared by 4 bases and J by 2 bases, with 6 bases between. CDR1 and CDR2 from the germline V gene are MGHDK and SYGVNS. For the CDR3, the DNA is TGTGCCAGCAGTGTACAGCCCTACGAGCAGTACTTC. This gives the protein CASSVQPYEQYF.

The chain recombines TRBV15 with TRBJ2-1; 7 nucleotides match TRBD1. Unmatched junction bases numbered 2, after V lost 5 bases and J lost 4 bases. This CDR3 has 13 residues. Germline V gene data show CDR1 as LNHNV and CDR2 as YYDKDF (reference sequence). For the CDR3, the DNA is TGTGCCACCAGCGGGACAGCTTACAATGAGCAGTTCTTC. It codes for CATSGTAYNEQFF. Together with reference TRBV15 and TRBJ2-1, the CDR3 gives the full variable domain: DAMVIQNPRYQVTQFGKPVTLSCSQTLNHNVMYWYQQKSSQAPKLLFHYYDKDFNNEADTPDNFQSRRPNTSFCFLDIRSPGLGDTAMYLCATSGTAYNEQFFGPGTRLTVL.

The rearrangement joins TRBV6-2 or TRBV6-3 to TRBJ2-1; D remains unclear. The CDR3 totals 13 residues. Germline CDR1 MNHEY, CDR2 SVGEGT. V was shortened by 6 bases and J by 6 bases, with 12 bases between the two germline ends. The CDR3 DNA follows: TGTGCCAGCAGCACCAGGCAGACCAATGAGCAGTTCTTC. This gives the protein CASSTRQTNEQFF.

This clonotype has a count of ten or more. The J gene is TRBJ2-1, the V gene TRBV7-2; possible D gene TRBD1, 6 bases. The CDR3 consists of 15 residues. V was trimmed by 6 bases and J by 7 bases, leaving 19 bases between them. Germline V lookup: CDR1 SGHTA, CDR2 FQGNSA. CDR3 bases: TGTGCCAGCAGGCCACCGGGACATCCTCCAAATGAGCAGTTCTTC. Its protein product is CASRPPGHPPNEQFF.

This rearrangement joins TRBV4-3 to TRBJ2-1; TRBD2 agrees at 13 bases. CDR1 LGHNA and CDR2 YSLEER come from the germline V gene. CDR3 length: 15 residues. V lost 2 bases to trimming and J lost 9 bases; unmatched junction nucleotides: 4. The CDR3 region is CASSQTSGRAGEQFF. CDR3 DNA: TGCGCCAGCAGCCAAACTAGCGGGAGGGCTGGTGAGCAGTTCTTC.

This clonotype has more than one count but fewer than ten. The chain uses TRBV11-3 and TRBJ2-2; 7 bases match TRBD1. CDR3 length equals 17 residues. Germline CDR1 and CDR2: SGHNT and YENEEA. J lost 0 bases, V lost 5 bases, and 9 bases had no gene match. Here the CDR3 reads CASSPGGAGTNTGELFF. DNA for the CDR3: TGTGCCAGCAGCCCAGGGGGAGCAGGGACGAACACCGGGGAGCTGTTTTTT.

This chain uses TRBV7-9 with TRBJ1-1; 7 bases match TRBD1. The CDR3 is 15 amino acids. Germline lookup yields CDR1 SEHNR and CDR2 FQNEAQ (reference sequence). V dropped 4 bases and J dropped 6; count of bases not matched to a gene: 11. CDR3 protein: CASSYIQGGIAEAFF. The CDR3 DNA follows: TGTGCCAGCAGCTATATTCAGGGGGGGATAGCTGAAGCTTTCTTT.

V gene TRBV6-8 combines with J gene TRBJ2-1; 10 bases align to TRBD2. CDR1 is MNHGY and CDR2 is SAAAGT in the germline V gene. The CDR3 is 15 amino acids. The V segment lost 2 bases and the J segment 9 bases; nucleotides outside the gene matches: 7. CDR3 in amino acids: CASSYGLAGEVEQFF. The CDR3 nucleotides are TGTGCCAGCAGTTACGGCCTAGCGGGAGAGGTTGAGCAGTTCTTC.

This clonotype occurred many times. The chain couples TRBV6-2 or TRBV6-3 to TRBJ1-2, with TRBD1 identical over 7 bases. This CDR3 region has 13 residues. The germline V gene has CDR1 MNHEY and CDR2 SVGEGT. With V trimmed by 4 bases and J by 8 bases, 7 bases remained unmatched. The CDR3 protein is CASSSQQGTGYTF. In nucleotides, the CDR3 is TGTGCCAGCAGTTCCCAACAGGGGACCGGCTACACCTTC.

This clonotype was seen at least ten times. The chain has TRBV19 and TRBJ1-5; D gene uncertain. V was trimmed by 1 base and J by 1 base, leaving 11 bases between them. Germline V CDR1 and CDR2: LNHDA, SQIVND (reference sequence). This CDR3 has 16 amino acids. This chain's CDR3 is CASSIGGSGSNQPQHF. CDR3 DNA sequence: TGTGCCAGTAGTATAGGAGGAAGTGGCAGCAATCAGCCCCAGCATTTT.

J is TRBJ2-3 and V is TRBV12-3 or TRBV12-4, with D unresolved. Trimming took 2 bases from V and 1 from J, leaving 13 bases between them. This CDR3 has 16 residues. CDR3 amino acids: CASSLSRSSGTDTQYF. The CDR3 DNA reads TGTGCCAGCAGTTTAAGCCGCTCGTCGGGCACAGATACGCAGTATTTT.

There are many counts of this clonotype. V usage is TRBV7-2 and J usage is TRBJ2-2; D is undetermined. The CDR3 runs 14 residues. The V gene's germline CDR1 is SGHTA and CDR2 FQGNSA. V lost 0 bases, J lost 6 bases, and 8 bases lay in between. CDR3: CASSLAGNAGELFF. CDR3 coding DNA: TGTGCCAGCAGCTTAGCGGGAAATGCCGGGGAGCTGTTTTTT.

This clonotype was found a few times. The chain couples TRBV11-2 to TRBJ1-5, with D uncertain. Germline V gene sequence: CDR1 SGHAT, CDR2 FQNNGV. The CDR3 covers 15 residues. Trimming cost V 1 base and J 3 bases, with 10 bases left between them. CDR3 amino acids: CASSLGAVDNQPQHF. The CDR3 nucleotides are TGTGCCAGCAGCTTAGGGGCTGTTGACAATCAGCCCCAGCATTTT. The full variable domain, its missing parts supplied by reference TRBV11-2 and TRBJ1-5, is EAGVAQSPRYKIIEKRQSVAFWCNPISGHATLYWYQQILGQGPKLLIQFQNNGVVDDSQLPKDRFSAERLKGVDSTLKIQPAKLEDSAVYLCASSLGAVDNQPQHFGDGTRLSIL.

There are a few counts of this clonotype. The V call is TRBV7-8, the J call TRBJ2-3; 12 positions agree with TRBD2. Germline CDR1 is SGHVS and CDR2 is FQNEAQ. Germline trimming cut 5 bases from V and 3 bases from J; bases unmatched to any gene: 9. The CDR3 runs 17 residues. CDR3 in DNA: TGTGCCAGCAGCCTACCTCCCGGGACTAGCGGGACAGATACGCAGTATTTT. Amino acids: CASSLPPGTSGTDTQYF.

The chain couples TRBV10-3 to TRBJ1-1, with 10 bases aligning to TRBD1. Trimming removed 4 bases from V and 1 base from J; junction bases left unmatched: 3. The CDR3 consists of 15 residues. Germline V gives CDR1 ENHRY, CDR2 SYGVKD. The CDR3 coding sequence is TGTGCCATCAGTGCAGACAGGGGGCCGAACACTGAAGCTTTCTTT. The encoded protein is CAISADRGPNTEAFF.

The chain combines TRBV7-6 with TRBJ2-5; no firm D call. This CDR3 has 15 amino acids. Germline V lookup: CDR1 SGHVS, CDR2 FNYEAQ. The V end was cut by 4 bases, the J end by 0 bases, with 12 bases between. Here the CDR3 DNA reads TGTGCCAGCAGCTCTACCGGGCCATACCAAGAGACCCAGTACTTC. This gives the protein CASSSTGPYQETQYF. Filled out from reference TRBV7-6 and TRBJ2-5, the complete variable domain reads GAGVSQSPRYKVTKRGQDVALRCDPISGHVSLYWYRQALGQGPEFLTYFNYEAQQDKSGLPNDRFSAERPEGSISTLTIQRTEQRDSAMYRCASSSTGPYQETQYFGPGTRLLVL.

This clonotype was detected a few times. This chain connects TRBV28 to TRBJ1-3, with D possibly matching TRBD1 (5 bases). The V end was cut by 3 bases, the J end by 8 bases, with 14 bases between. From germline, CDR1 is MDHEN and CDR2 SYDVKM. The CDR3 length is 14 residues. CDR3 DNA sequence: TGTGCCAGCAGTTTCGCGAAGGGCAGGGACACCATATATTTT. Protein sequence: CASSFAKGRDTIYF.